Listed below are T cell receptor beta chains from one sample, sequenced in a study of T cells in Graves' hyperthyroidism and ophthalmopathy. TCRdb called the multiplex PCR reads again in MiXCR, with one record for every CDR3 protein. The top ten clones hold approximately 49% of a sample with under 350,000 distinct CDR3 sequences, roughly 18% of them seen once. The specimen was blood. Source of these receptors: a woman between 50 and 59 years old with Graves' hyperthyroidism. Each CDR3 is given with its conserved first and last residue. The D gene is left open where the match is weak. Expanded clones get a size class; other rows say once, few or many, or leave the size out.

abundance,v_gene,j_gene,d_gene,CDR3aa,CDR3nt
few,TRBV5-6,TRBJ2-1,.,CASSLVPDSYNEQFF,TGTGCCAGCAGCTTGGTCCCGGACTCCTACAATGAGCAGTTCTTC
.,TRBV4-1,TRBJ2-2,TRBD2,CASSNGGGNTGELFF,TGCGCCAGCAGCAACGGGGGGGGGAACACCGGGGAGCTGTTTTTT
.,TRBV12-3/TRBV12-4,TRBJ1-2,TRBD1,CASSPSGTGNYGYTF,TGTGCCAGCAGCCCCTCCGGGACAGGGAACTATGGCTACACCTTC
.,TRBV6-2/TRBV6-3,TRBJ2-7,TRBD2,CASSPGTSGSHEQYF,TGTGCCAGCAGTCCCGGGACTAGCGGGAGCCACGAGCAGTACTTC
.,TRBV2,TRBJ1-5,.,CASSRGEEGQPQHF,TGTGCCAGCAGTAGGGGCGAGGAGGGTCAGCCCCAGCATTTT
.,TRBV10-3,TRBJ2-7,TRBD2,CAISELASGSHYEQYF,TGTGCCATCAGTGAGTTGGCTAGCGGCAGTCACTACGAGCAGTACTTC
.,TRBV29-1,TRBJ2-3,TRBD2,CSVDTSVSTDTQYF,TGCAGCGTTGATACTAGCGTCAGCACAGATACGCAGTATTTT
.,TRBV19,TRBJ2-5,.,CASSMSRREAQYF,TGTGCCAGTAGTATGTCCAGAAGGGAGGCCCAGTACTTC
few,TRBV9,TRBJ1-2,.,CASSAQMSNYGYTF,TGTGCCAGCAGCGCACAGATGTCTAACTATGGCTACACCTTC
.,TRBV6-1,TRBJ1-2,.,CASSPRGQLYGYTF,TGTGCCAGCAGTCCTCGGGGGCAGCTCTATGGCTACACCTTC
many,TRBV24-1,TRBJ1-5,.,CATLHPKGLPVDNQPQHF,TGTGCCACCCTCCACCCGAAGGGGCTCCCGGTGGACAATCAGCCCCAGCATTTT
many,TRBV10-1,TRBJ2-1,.,CASSNQIAVNEQFF,TGCGCCAGCAGCAATCAGATAGCGGTCAATGAGCAGTTCTTC
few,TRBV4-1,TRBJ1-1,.,CASSQAPGALFNTEAFF,TGCGCCAGCAGCCAAGCCCCCGGGGCCCTTTTTAACACTGAAGCTTTCTTT
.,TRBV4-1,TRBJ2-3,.,CASSQVRVGSTDTQYF,TGCGCCAGCAGCCAAGTACGGGTCGGTAGCACAGATACGCAGTATTTT
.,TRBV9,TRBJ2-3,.,CASSVDGGSTDTQYF,TGTGCCAGCAGCGTAGATGGGGGTAGCACAGATACGCAGTATTTT
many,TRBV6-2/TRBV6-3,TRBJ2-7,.,CASSYVMANEQYF,TGTGCCAGCAGTTACGTGATGGCAAACGAGCAGTACTTC
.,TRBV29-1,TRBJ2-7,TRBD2,CSVVRLAGGDYEQYF,TGCAGCGTTGTCCGGCTAGCGGGAGGGGACTACGAGCAGTACTTC
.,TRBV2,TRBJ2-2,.,CASKLAGGAGELFF,TGTGCCAGCAAATTGGCAGGAGGGGCCGGGGAGCTGTTTTTT
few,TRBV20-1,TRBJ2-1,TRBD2,CSASSGISNEQFF,TGCAGTGCTAGTAGCGGGATCAGCAATGAGCAGTTCTTC
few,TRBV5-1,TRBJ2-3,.,CASSLRVGIDTQYF,TGCGCCAGCAGCTTGAGGGTAGGGATAGATACGCAGTATTTT
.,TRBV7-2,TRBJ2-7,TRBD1,CASRFQGAKNEQYF,TGTGCCAGCAGGTTTCAGGGGGCAAAGAACGAGCAGTACTTC
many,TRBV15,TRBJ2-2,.,CATSRDWSRAPFQNTGELFF,TGTGCCACCAGCAGAGATTGGAGTAGGGCACCCTTTCAGAACACCGGGGAGCTGTTTTTT
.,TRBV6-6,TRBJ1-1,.,CASSYSDPMNTEAFF,TGTGCCAGCAGTTACTCTGACCCGATGAACACTGAAGCTTTCTTT
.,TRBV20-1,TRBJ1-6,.,CSARDSSSYNSPLHF,TGCAGTGCTAGAGATAGCAGCTCCTATAATTCACCCCTCCACTTT
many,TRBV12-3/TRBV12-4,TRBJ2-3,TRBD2,CASSSHEPAGGRSTDTQYF,TGTGCCAGCAGCTCCCACGAGCCGGCGGGGGGGCGGAGCACAGATACGCAGTATTTT
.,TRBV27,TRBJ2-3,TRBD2,CASSLGELAASTDTQYF,TGTGCCAGCAGTTTAGGGGAGCTAGCGGCTAGCACAGATACGCAGTATTTT
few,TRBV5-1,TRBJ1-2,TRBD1,CASSLKGTGGLGNYGYTF,TGCGCCAGCAGCTTGAAAGGGACAGGGGGCTTGGGAAACTATGGCTACACCTTC
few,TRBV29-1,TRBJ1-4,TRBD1,CSVATGTNEKLFF,TGCAGCGTTGCGACAGGGACTAATGAAAAACTGTTTTTT
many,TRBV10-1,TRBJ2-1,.,CASSDLMDGNEQFF,TGCGCCAGCAGTGACCTAATGGACGGCAATGAGCAGTTCTTC
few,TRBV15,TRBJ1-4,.,CATRGGRPTNEKLFF,TGTGCCACCAGGGGGGGTCGGCCAACTAATGAAAAACTGTTTTTT
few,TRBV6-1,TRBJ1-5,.,CASLSAYSNQPQHF,TGTGCCAGCCTGAGTGCTTATAGCAATCAGCCCCAGCATTTT
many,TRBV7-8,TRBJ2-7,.,CASSLGAYEQYF,TGTGCCAGCAGCTTAGGTGCCTACGAGCAGTACTTC
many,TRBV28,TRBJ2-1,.,CASSDVLLQGRNEQFF,TGTGCCAGCAGTGATGTACTACTGCAGGGGCGGAATGAGCAGTTCTTC
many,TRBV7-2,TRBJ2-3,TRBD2,CASSSLLAGDTQYF,TGTGCCAGCAGCTCACTTCTAGCGGGAGATACGCAGTATTTT
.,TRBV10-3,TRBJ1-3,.,CAILDRSNTIYF,TGTGCCATCTTGGACAGATCAAACACCATATATTTT
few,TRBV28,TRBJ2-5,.,CASSFGPGDQETQYF,TGTGCCAGCAGTTTTGGCCCGGGGGACCAAGAGACCCAGTACTTC
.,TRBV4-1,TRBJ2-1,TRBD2,CASSQVPGLAGGYNEQFF,TGCGCCAGCAGCCAAGTACCGGGACTAGCGGGAGGCTACAATGAGCAGTTCTTC
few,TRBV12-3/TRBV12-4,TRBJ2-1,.,CASSLVQQAYNEQFF,TGTGCCAGCAGTTTAGTTCAGCAAGCCTACAATGAGCAGTTCTTC
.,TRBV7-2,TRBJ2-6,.,CASSLVLSGANVLTF,TGTGCCAGCAGCTTAGTACTCTCTGGGGCCAACGTCCTGACTTTC